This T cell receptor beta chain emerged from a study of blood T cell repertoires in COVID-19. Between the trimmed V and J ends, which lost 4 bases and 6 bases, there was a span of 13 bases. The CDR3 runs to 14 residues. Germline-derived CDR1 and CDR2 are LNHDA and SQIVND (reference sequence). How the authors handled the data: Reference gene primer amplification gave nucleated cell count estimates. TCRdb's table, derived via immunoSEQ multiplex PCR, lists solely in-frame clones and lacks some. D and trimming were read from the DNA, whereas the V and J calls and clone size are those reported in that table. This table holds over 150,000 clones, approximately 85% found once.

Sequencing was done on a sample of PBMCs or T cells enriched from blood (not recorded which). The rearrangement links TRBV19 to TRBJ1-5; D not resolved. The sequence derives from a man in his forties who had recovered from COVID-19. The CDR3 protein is CASSSTPVTQPQHF. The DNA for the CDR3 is TGTGCCAGTAGTAGTACACCCGTTACTCAGCCCCAGCATTTT. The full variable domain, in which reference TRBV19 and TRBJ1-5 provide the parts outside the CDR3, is DGGITQSPKYLFRKEGQNVTLSCEQNLNHDAMYWYRQDPGQGLRLIYYSQIVNDFQKGDIAEGYSVSREKKESFPLTVTSAQKNPTAFYLCASSSTPVTQPQHFGDGTRLSIL.